This T cell receptor beta chain was documented in a study of blood T cells in healthy people across ages. Study-level results: Strong correlation linked observed beta diversity and percent naive T cells.

Sample donors were healthy Caucasian individuals that came from Russia, aged about 6 to 95. The use of a sample-barcoded 5' primer and a J-beta primer mix characterized a second PCR of roughly 7 to 11 cycles. One entry per CDR3 protein results from TCRdb running MiXCR on the 5' RACE reads. The sample has about 580,000 distinct CDR3 sequences, around 50% seen once. To note about this clonotype: Its target is unknown.

Germline values: CDR1 SGHTA, CDR2 FQGNSA. The CDR3 is 13 residues long. Trimming removed 4 bases at V and 5 bases at J, with 11 bases between. Sequencing used blood. J is TRBJ2-5 and V is TRBV7-2; a possible D gene is TRBD1 (6 bases). This TCR came from a man at least 80 years old in good health. This CDR3 is CASSSQGPETQYF. CDR3 nucleotides: TGTGCCAGCAGCTCACAGGGCCCGGAGACCCAGTACTTC.